Presented here are 5 T cell receptor beta chains from one specimen sequenced in a study of CD4 T cell repertoires in COVID-19. Here immunoSEQ multiplex PCR was the method, and the copy in TCRdb shows in-frame clones only, minus some. The data contain 65,000 to 95,000 clones, 83% of them singletons. Source: CD4+ T cells from peripheral blood, taken after recovery from COVID-19. All receptors come from a human donor who had COVID-19.

The chain is built from TRBV19 and TRBJ1-1, with TRBD1 matching 7 bases. Trimming took 8 bases from V and 5 from J; bases not matched to a gene: 14. Germline values: CDR1 LNHDA, CDR2 SQIVND (reference sequence). The CDR3 spans 15 residues. The CDR3 nucleotides are TGTGCCAGTGCCCCACGGGACAGACCGTGGACTGAAGCTTTCTTT. This encodes CASAPRDRPWTEAFF.

This chain connects TRBV5-5 to TRBJ1-2; TRBD1 agrees at 8 bases. CDR1 is SGHKS, CDR2 YYEKEE, per germline (reference sequence). This CDR3 has 13 residues. The trim removed 2 bases at V and 6 bases at J, leaving 3 bases unmatched. The CDR3 DNA reads TGTGCCAGCAGCTTTTCAGGGGGCAATGGCTACACCTTC. It translates to CASSFSGGNGYTF.

The chain joins TRBV6-2 or TRBV6-3 to TRBJ2-2; 14 bases map to TRBD2. Germline V gives CDR1 MNHEY, CDR2 SVGEGT. The CDR3 runs 17 residues. V trimming: 4 bases; J trimming: 8 bases; junction bases outside the gene matches: 9. CDR3 region: CASSSSTSGGATGELFF. The CDR3 DNA reads TGTGCCAGCAGTTCATCGACTAGCGGGGGGGCAACAGGGGAGCTGTTTTTT.

The chain has TRBV14 and TRBJ2-7, with 7 bases matching TRBD2. Germline lookup yields CDR1 SGHDN and CDR2 FVKESK. V was pared by 1 base and J by 1 base, with 4 bases of the junction left unmatched. This CDR3 is 15 amino acids long. Written as DNA, the CDR3 is TGTGCCAGCAGCCAAGGCGGGAGACGTTCCTACGAGCAGTACTTC. It translates to CASSQGGRRSYEQYF.

This chain uses TRBV19 with TRBJ2-5; D might be TRBD1 or TRBD2, each matching 5 bases. Looked up from germline, CDR1 is LNHDA and CDR2 is SQIVND (reference sequence). The CDR3 covers 15 residues. Between the trimmed V and J ends, which lost 6 bases and 3 bases, there was a span of 17 bases. CDR3 protein: CASSENRDAKETQYF. CDR3 bases: TGTGCCAGTAGCGAGAATAGGGACGCAAAAGAGACCCAGTACTTC.